The 10 T cell receptor beta chains below were found in one sample sequenced in a study of regulatory T cells in long-lasting Graves disease. Noted time point: newly diagnosed GD, antithyroid drugs for less than 3 months. PBMC RNA was the source of the TCR library. Construction of TCR beta libraries relied on iRepertoire HTBI primers and on Arm-PCR targeting CDR3 regions. MiXCR was run by TCRdb on the multiplex PCR reads, yielding one entry per CDR3 protein. The repertoire includes around 500,000 distinct CDR3 sequences, about 13% of them detected once, and approximately 9.3% sits in the top ten. This sample was also put to use in a study of T cells in Graves' hyperthyroidism and ophthalmopathy.

The input for sequencing was peripheral blood mononuclear cells (PBMCs), taken at new diagnosis, from a patient treated with antithyroid drugs. The receptors originated from a man aged 25-45 years with Graves disease.

This clonotype was picked up many times. CDR3: CASMDKGASYEQYF. In DNA form, the CDR3 reads TGTGCCAGCATGGATAAGGGGGCGTCGTACGAGCAGTACTTC. J is TRBJ2-7 and V is TRBV6-1; 7 nucleotides align to TRBD1. Germline CDR1 and CDR2: MNHNS and SASEGT. V gave up 7 bases and J gave up 4 bases; unmatched junction bases: 10. This CDR3 contains 14 residues.

This clonotype was detected ten times or more. This rearrangement joins TRBV20-1 to TRBJ1-2; 7 nucleotides match TRBD1. Germline V gene data show CDR1 as DFQATT and CDR2 as SNEGSKA (reference sequence). The V segment lost 6 bases and the J segment 0 bases; nucleotides outside the gene matches: 10. There are 15 residues in the CDR3. In nucleotides, the CDR3 is TGCAGTGCCACAATTCCAGGGGGAACTAACTATGGCTACACCTTC. Amino acids: CSATIPGGTNYGYTF.

This clonotype showed up many times. The chain combines TRBV27 with TRBJ2-1, with D possibly matching TRBD1 (5 bases). Looked up from germline, CDR1 is MNHEY and CDR2 is SMNVEV (reference sequence). This CDR3 is built from 14 residues. The ends were cut back, 2 bases at V and 2 bases at J, with 7 bases in the middle. CDR3 in amino acids: CASSLQGAYNEQFF. The CDR3 DNA is TGTGCCAGCAGTTTACAGGGTGCCTACAATGAGCAGTTCTTC.

This clonotype was found many times. This chain links TRBV20-1 with TRBJ2-7, with D perhaps matching TRBD1 or TRBD2 (5 bases each). Germline V lookup: CDR1 DFQATT, CDR2 SNEGSKA (reference sequence). V lost 7 bases to trimming and J lost 2 bases, with 12 bases between them. The CDR3 is 12 residues long. Here the CDR3 reads CSVSGAPYEQYF. In DNA form, the CDR3 reads TGCAGTGTTTCCGGGGCCCCCTACGAGCAGTACTTC.

In the case of this clonotype: Possible read error: a much larger clone is one base away. The chain is built from TRBV2 and TRBJ2-7; the D is unclear. Germline V gene data show CDR1 as SNHLY and CDR2 as FYNNEI. The CDR3 extends over 12 amino acids. CDR3 residues: CASVRSAYERYF. The CDR3 nucleotides read TGTGCCAGCGTTCGAAGCGCCTACGAGCGGTACTTC.

The sample holds a few counts of this clonotype. This chain joins TRBV18 and TRBJ2-3; no firm D call. Trimming took 3 bases from V and 2 from J, leaving 6 bases between them. The CDR3 has 13 residues. Germline loops: CDR1 KGHSH, CDR2 LQKENI. The CDR3 loop reads CASSPAATDTQYF. The CDR3 DNA reads as TGTGCCAGCTCACCGGCAGCCACAGATACGCAGTATTTT.

This clonotype has at least ten counts. This chain connects TRBV20-1 to TRBJ2-3; D call uncertain. The V and J ends lost 3 bases and 6 bases respectively, with 19 bases between them. Per germline, CDR1 DFQATT and CDR2 SNEGSKA (reference sequence). The CDR3 runs 15 residues. In nucleotides, the CDR3 is TGCAGTGCTAGGATCGGAGCAAGGGTGGGGGATACGCAGTATTTT. Protein: CSARIGARVGDTQYF.

This clonotype was counted ten times or more. This sequence joins TRBV12-3 or TRBV12-4 and TRBJ2-7, with 7 bases that match TRBD2. The CDR3 sequence is 14 residues long. V lost 5 bases and J lost 0; bases outside the gene matches: 4. The CDR3 loop reads CASSPAGRSYEQYF. The CDR3 coding sequence is TGTGCCAGCAGTCCAGCGGGACGCTCCTACGAGCAGTACTTC.

This clonotype showed up just a few times. A read error may produce the germline difference seen at one junction end. This chain joins TRBV3-1 and TRBJ1-1; D is undetermined. Germline V lookup: CDR1 LGHDT, CDR2 YNNKEL (reference sequence). This CDR3 spans 15 amino acids. The CDR3 DNA is TGTGCCAACAGCCAAGCCAGGTTAATCGGGACTGAAGCTTTCTTT. This gives the protein CANSQARLIGTEAFF.

This clonotype was picked up a small number of times. The chain uses TRBV3-1 and TRBJ2-5; the D is unclear. V lost 1 base and J 4 bases, leaving 16 bases between the germline ends. Germline CDR1 reads LGHDT; CDR2 reads YNNKEL (reference sequence). The CDR3 sequence is 16 residues long. CDR3 in DNA: TGTGCCAGCAGCCAAGGAGAAGGGCCCTGGGGAGAGACCCAGTACTTC. It is translated as CASSQGEGPWGETQYF.